This is a list of T cell receptor beta chains from one sample in a study of CD8 T cells in ankylosing spondylitis. TCRdb independently ran MiXCR on the 5' RACE reads; one entry per CDR3 protein. The table has 190,000 or so distinct CDR3 sequences, around 13% seen once; the top ten hold about 17%. Sequencing used blood, either unsorted or a sorted T cell fraction (not recorded which). These receptors all come from a male donor with ankylosing spondylitis or in good health (not recorded which). Both conserved end residues are part of each CDR3. The order of the fields is CDR3 protein, CDR3 DNA, V gene, J gene, clone size, D gene. The D gene is left open where the match is weak. Not every row has a clone size; where given, it reads once, few, many or a size class.

CDR3: CASSLELAGAYEQYF; DNA: TGTGCCAGCAGCTTAGAACTAGCGGGGGCCTACGAGCAGTACTTC; V: TRBV11-2; J: TRBJ2-7; size: NA; D: TRBD2
CDR3: CASSLGSGRDTQYF; DNA: TGTGCCAGCAGCTTAGGATCGGGGAGGGATACGCAGTATTTT; V: TRBV7-9; J: TRBJ2-3; size: NA; D: NA
CDR3: CASSPRSTSETQYF; DNA: TGTGCCAGCAGCCCCCGGTCGACTAGCGAGACGCAGTATTTT; V: TRBV7-2; J: TRBJ2-3; size: few; D: TRBD2
CDR3: CASSLEAAYYEQYF; DNA: TGTGCCAGCAGCTTAGAAGCGGCCTACTACGAGCAGTACTTC; V: TRBV7-8; J: TRBJ2-7; size: few; D: NA
CDR3: CASSFGQGRAGELFF; DNA: TGTGCCAGCAGCTTCGGACAGGGACGGGCCGGGGAGCTGTTTTTT; V: TRBV5-6; J: TRBJ2-2; size: NA; D: TRBD1
CDR3: CASSPHQSFHTEAFF; DNA: TGTGCCAGCAGCCCACATCAGTCCTTTCACACTGAAGCTTTCTTT; V: TRBV5-6; J: TRBJ1-1; size: few; D: NA
CDR3: CASSLFGGSSYEQYF; DNA: TGCGCCAGCAGCTTGTTTGGCGGAAGCTCCTACGAGCAGTACTTC; V: TRBV5-1; J: TRBJ2-7; size: few; D: NA
CDR3: CASSLGPGSAYEQYF; DNA: TGCGCCAGCAGCTTGGGGCCAGGGTCTGCCTACGAGCAGTACTTC; V: TRBV5-1; J: TRBJ2-7; size: NA; D: NA
CDR3: CASSLVGSPSYLYNEQFF; DNA: TGTGCCAGCAGCTTGGTGGGTTCGCCGTCCTACCTATACAATGAGCAGTTCTTC; V: TRBV5-5; J: TRBJ2-1; size: few; D: NA
CDR3: CASRPGDVNEKLFF; DNA: TGTGCCAGCAGACCAGGAGACGTCAATGAAAAACTGTTTTTT; V: TRBV6-1; J: TRBJ1-4; size: few; D: NA
CDR3: CASSLGVLAGGQETQYF; DNA: TGTGCCAGCAGCTTAGGCGTTCTAGCGGGGGGACAAGAGACCCAGTACTTC; V: TRBV11-2; J: TRBJ2-5; size: few; D: TRBD2
CDR3: CASSIGGTYNEQFF; DNA: TGTGCCAGCAGCATAGGGGGGACCTACAATGAGCAGTTCTTC; V: TRBV7-6; J: TRBJ2-1; size: NA; D: NA
CDR3: CASSQIRGQPFF; DNA: TGCGCCAGCAGCCAAATTAGAGGACAGCCGTTCTTC; V: TRBV4-1; J: TRBJ2-1; size: many; D: NA
CDR3: CASSEAPGAVHEQYF; DNA: TGCGCCAGCAGTGAGGCCCCAGGGGCCGTCCACGAGCAGTACTTC; V: TRBV10-2; J: TRBJ2-7; size: NA; D: NA
CDR3: CSVSSGTGGTEAFF; DNA: TGCAGCGTTTCTTCCGGGACAGGGGGTACTGAAGCTTTCTTT; V: TRBV29-1; J: TRBJ1-1; size: NA; D: TRBD1
CDR3: CSARSSGSVEDTQYF; DNA: TGCAGTGCTAGGTCGAGCGGGAGCGTGGAGGATACGCAGTATTTT; V: TRBV20-1; J: TRBJ2-3; size: few; D: TRBD2
CDR3: CASSLSRLPWEQYF; DNA: TGTGCCAGCAGTTTAAGTCGACTTCCTTGGGAGCAGTACTTC; V: TRBV27; J: TRBJ2-7; size: NA; D: NA
CDR3: CASSPGLARDEQFF; DNA: TGTGCCAGCAGCCCGGGACTAGCGAGGGATGAGCAGTTCTTC; V: TRBV9; J: TRBJ2-1; size: NA; D: TRBD2
CDR3: CASTQEAPDTQYF; DNA: TGTGCCAGCACCCAGGAGGCCCCAGATACGCAGTATTTT; V: TRBV12-3/TRBV12-4; J: TRBJ2-3; size: NA; D: NA
CDR3: CSARTPGQGNQPQHF; DNA: TGCAGTGCTAGAACCCCGGGACAGGGGAATCAGCCCCAGCATTTT; V: TRBV20-1; J: TRBJ1-5; size: NA; D: TRBD1
CDR3: CASEGGVNYNEQFF; DNA: TGTGCCTCTGAGGGAGGAGTCAATTACAATGAGCAGTTCTTC; V: TRBV5-6; J: TRBJ2-1; size: NA; D: NA
CDR3: CAPTPSGGSGEQYF; DNA: TGTGCCCCCACCCCCAGTGGGGGTTCGGGCGAGCAGTACTTC; V: TRBV27; J: TRBJ2-7; size: few; D: NA
CDR3: CASSLAGTGEAEQYF; DNA: TGTGCCAGCAGTTTAGCGGGGACAGGGGAAGCCGAGCAGTACTTC; V: TRBV12-3/TRBV12-4; J: TRBJ2-7; size: few; D: TRBD1
CDR3: CASSPMVVGPYNEQFF; DNA: TGTGCCAGCAGCCCGATGGTAGTGGGGCCCTACAATGAGCAGTTCTTC; V: TRBV3-1; J: TRBJ2-1; size: few; D: NA
CDR3: CASSADRTYEQYF; DNA: TGCGCCAGCAGCGCGGACAGGACCTACGAGCAGTACTTC; V: TRBV5-1; J: TRBJ2-7; size: NA; D: TRBD1
CDR3: CASSPHPGGAGGRETQYF; DNA: TGTGCCAGCAGCCCCCACCCTGGGGGAGCGGGGGGGAGGGAGACCCAGTACTTC; V: TRBV11-2; J: TRBJ2-5; size: NA; D: TRBD2
CDR3: CASSAPGTGTHEQYF; DNA: TGTGCCAGCAGCGCACCCGGGACAGGTACCCACGAGCAGTACTTC; V: TRBV7-9; J: TRBJ2-7; size: NA; D: TRBD1
CDR3: CASSRRDRVSEETQYF; DNA: TGTGCCAGCAGTCGCCGGGACAGGGTATCGGAAGAGACCCAGTACTTC; V: TRBV2; J: TRBJ2-5; size: few; D: TRBD1
CDR3: CASSQTSGRNYNEQFF; DNA: TGTGCCAGCAGTCAAACGAGCGGGAGGAACTACAATGAGCAGTTCTTC; V: TRBV11-2; J: TRBJ2-1; size: NA; D: TRBD2
CDR3: CSVEDGGQQGYEQYF; DNA: TGCAGCGTTGAAGACGGCGGGCAACAGGGCTACGAGCAGTACTTC; V: TRBV29-1; J: TRBJ2-7; size: many; D: NA
CDR3: CASSDPSSSIETQYF; DNA: TGTGCCAGCAGTGACCCCAGTAGTAGTATAGAGACCCAGTACTTC; V: TRBV2; J: TRBJ2-5; size: few; D: NA
CDR3: CASSPRDTTGSYEQYF; DNA: TGCGCCAGCAGCCCTCGTGACACCACGGGCTCCTACGAGCAGTACTTC; V: TRBV4-1; J: TRBJ2-7; size: few; D: NA
CDR3: CASKGQGRTYEQYF; DNA: TGTGCCAGCAAGGGACAGGGCAGGACCTACGAGCAGTACTTC; V: TRBV2; J: TRBJ2-7; size: few; D: TRBD1
CDR3: CASSLVPGQGATYEQYF; DNA: TGCGCCAGCAGCTTGGTCCCGGGACAGGGGGCAACCTACGAGCAGTACTTC; V: TRBV5-1; J: TRBJ2-7; size: many; D: TRBD1
CDR3: CASGPEGQGYGYTF; DNA: TGTGCCAGCGGCCCAGAGGGTCAAGGCTATGGCTACACCTTC; V: TRBV12-3/TRBV12-4; J: TRBJ1-2; size: many; D: NA
CDR3: CASKEDSQETQYF; DNA: TGTGCCAGCAAAGAGGACTCCCAAGAGACCCAGTACTTC; V: TRBV2; J: TRBJ2-5; size: NA; D: NA
CDR3: CASSFGGRQETF; DNA: TGTGCCAGCAGTTTTGGAGGGAGACAGGAAACATTC; V: TRBV12-3/TRBV12-4; J: TRBJ2-7; size: few; D: NA
CDR3: CASSVDLADRTQYF; DNA: TGTGCCAGCAGCGTAGACCTTGCCGATAGGACCCAGTACTTC; V: TRBV9; J: TRBJ2-5; size: few; D: NA
CDR3: CASSVQGPYQETQYF; DNA: TGTGCCAGCAGCGTACAGGGACCGTACCAAGAGACCCAGTACTTC; V: TRBV7-6; J: TRBJ2-5; size: NA; D: NA
CDR3: CATSSRGQETQYF; DNA: TGTGCCACCAGCTCCCGGGGCCAAGAGACCCAGTACTTC; V: TRBV13; J: TRBJ2-5; size: few; D: NA
CDR3: CASAGGGGPVGEYF; DNA: TGTGCTAGTGCCGGGGGGGGGGGCCCGGTTGGGGAGTACTTC; V: TRBV12-5; J: TRBJ2-5; size: few; D: TRBD2
CDR3: CASSYEEGGNEQFF; DNA: TGTGCCAGCAGTTACGAGGAGGGCGGGAATGAGCAGTTCTTC; V: TRBV6-5; J: TRBJ2-1; size: few; D: NA
CDR3: CASSSATYNSPLHF; DNA: TGTGCCAGCAGCTCCGCGACGTATAATTCACCCCTCCACTTT; V: TRBV11-2; J: TRBJ1-6; size: NA; D: NA
CDR3: CASSRGGTPYNEQFF; DNA: TGTGCCAGCAGCCGGGGAGGGACGCCCTACAATGAGCAGTTCTTC; V: TRBV5-6; J: TRBJ2-1; size: NA; D: TRBD2
CDR3: CASSGDRGTGELFF; DNA: TGTGCCAGCAGCGGAGACAGGGGGACCGGGGAGCTGTTTTTT; V: TRBV5-5; J: TRBJ2-2; size: few; D: TRBD1
CDR3: CASIPEGRATEAFF; DNA: TGTGCCAGCATCCCCGAAGGCAGGGCTACTGAAGCTTTCTTT; V: TRBV7-9; J: TRBJ1-1; size: NA; D: NA
CDR3: CASSQEGGRAVGYNEQFF; DNA: TGTGCCAGCAGCCAAGAGGGAGGGAGGGCCGTCGGCTACAATGAGCAGTTCTTC; V: TRBV14; J: TRBJ2-1; size: NA; D: TRBD2
CDR3: CASSFNDKYFYEQYF; DNA: TGCGCCAGCAGCTTCAACGACAAATACTTCTACGAGCAGTACTTC; V: TRBV5-1; J: TRBJ2-7; size: NA; D: NA
CDR3: CASGGGRKDEQFF; DNA: TGTGCCAGCGGGGGGGGGAGAAAAGATGAGCAGTTCTTC; V: TRBV11-2; J: TRBJ2-1; size: NA; D: TRBD2
CDR3: CASSDGPLNEQYF; DNA: TGTGCCAGCAGTGACGGGCCGTTGAACGAGCAGTACTTC; V: TRBV6-1; J: TRBJ2-7; size: NA; D: NA
CDR3: CASSYRADEQYF; DNA: TGTGCCAGCAGTTACAGGGCGGACGAGCAGTACTTC; V: TRBV11-2; J: TRBJ2-7; size: few; D: NA
CDR3: CASSQELQGGSPLHF; DNA: TGCGCCAGCAGCCAAGAACTACAGGGGGGTTCACCCCTCCACTTT; V: TRBV4-1; J: TRBJ1-6; size: few; D: TRBD1